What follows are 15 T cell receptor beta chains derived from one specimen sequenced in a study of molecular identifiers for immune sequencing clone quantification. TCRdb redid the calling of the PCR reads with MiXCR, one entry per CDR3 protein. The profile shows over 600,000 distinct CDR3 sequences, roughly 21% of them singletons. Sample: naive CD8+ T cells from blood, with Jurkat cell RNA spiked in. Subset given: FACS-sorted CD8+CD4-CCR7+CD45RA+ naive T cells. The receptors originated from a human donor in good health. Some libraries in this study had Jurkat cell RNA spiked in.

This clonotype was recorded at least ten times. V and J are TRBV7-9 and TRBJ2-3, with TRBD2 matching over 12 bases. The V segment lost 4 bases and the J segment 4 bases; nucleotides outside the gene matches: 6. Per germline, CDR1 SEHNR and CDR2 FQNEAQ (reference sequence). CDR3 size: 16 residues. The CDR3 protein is CASSSRLAGAPDTQYF. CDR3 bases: TGTGCCAGCAGCTCCCGACTAGCGGGAGCCCCAGATACGCAGTATTTT.

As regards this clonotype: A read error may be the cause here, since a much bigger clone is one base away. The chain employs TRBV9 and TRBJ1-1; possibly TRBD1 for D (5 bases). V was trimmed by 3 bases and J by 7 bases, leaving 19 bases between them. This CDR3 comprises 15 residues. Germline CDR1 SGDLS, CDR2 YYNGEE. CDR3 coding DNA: TGTGCCAGCAGCGGTTTAACAGGAGCTGCTAGTGAAGCTTTCTTT. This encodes CASSGLTGAASEAFF.

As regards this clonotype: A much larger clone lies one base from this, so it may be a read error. CDR3 nucleotide sequence: TGTGCCGGCAGCTTGGTCATCGATGAGCAGTTCTTC. The encoded protein is CAGSLVIDEQFF. V is TRBV11-2 and J is TRBJ2-1, with D unclear. Germline CDR1 is SGHAT and CDR2 is FQNNGV. The CDR3 is 12 residues long.

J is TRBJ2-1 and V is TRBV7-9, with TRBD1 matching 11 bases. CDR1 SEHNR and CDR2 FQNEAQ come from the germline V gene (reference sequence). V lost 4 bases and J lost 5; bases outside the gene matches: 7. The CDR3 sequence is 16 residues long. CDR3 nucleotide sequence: TGTGCCAGCAGCTCGACGGACAGGGGGCGCAACAATGAGCAGTTCTTC. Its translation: CASSSTDRGRNNEQFF.

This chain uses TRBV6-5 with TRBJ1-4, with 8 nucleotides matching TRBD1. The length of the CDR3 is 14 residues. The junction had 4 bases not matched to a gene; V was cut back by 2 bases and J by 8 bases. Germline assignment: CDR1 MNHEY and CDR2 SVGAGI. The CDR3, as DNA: TGTGCCAGCAGTTACACTGACAGGGGCGAAAAACTGTTTTTT. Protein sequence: CASSYTDRGEKLFF.

For the CDR3, the DNA is TGTGCCAGTCGATTGGTGGGTTACAATGAGCAGTTCTTC. Amino acid sequence: CASRLVGYNEQFF. The chain couples TRBV27 to TRBJ2-1, with unresolved D. Trimming shortened V by 9 bases and J by 4 bases, and 13 bases separated the two germline ends. The CDR3 consists of 13 residues. The V gene's germline CDR1 is MNHEY and CDR2 SMNVEV (reference sequence).

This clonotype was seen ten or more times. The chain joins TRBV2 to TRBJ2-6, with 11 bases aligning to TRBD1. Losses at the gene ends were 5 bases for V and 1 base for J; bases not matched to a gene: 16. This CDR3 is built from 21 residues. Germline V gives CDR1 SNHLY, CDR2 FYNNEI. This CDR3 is CASSTEGPGQGEISGANVLTF. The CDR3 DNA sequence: TGTGCCAGCAGTACCGAAGGGCCGGGACAGGGGGAAATATCTGGGGCCAACGTCCTGACTTTC.

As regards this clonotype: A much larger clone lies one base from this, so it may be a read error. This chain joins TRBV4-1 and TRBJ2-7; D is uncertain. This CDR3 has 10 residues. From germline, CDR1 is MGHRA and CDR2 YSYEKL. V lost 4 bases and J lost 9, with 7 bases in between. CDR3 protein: CASSPPRQYF. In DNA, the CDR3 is TGCGCCAGCAGCCCGCCCCGGCAGTACTTC.

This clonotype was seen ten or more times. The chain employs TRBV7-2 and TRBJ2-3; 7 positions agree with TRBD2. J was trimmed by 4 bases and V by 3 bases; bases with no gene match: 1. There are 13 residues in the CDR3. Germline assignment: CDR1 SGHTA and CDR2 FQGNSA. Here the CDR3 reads CASSLGGADTQYF. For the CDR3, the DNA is TGTGCCAGCAGCTTGGGGGGGGCAGATACGCAGTATTTT.

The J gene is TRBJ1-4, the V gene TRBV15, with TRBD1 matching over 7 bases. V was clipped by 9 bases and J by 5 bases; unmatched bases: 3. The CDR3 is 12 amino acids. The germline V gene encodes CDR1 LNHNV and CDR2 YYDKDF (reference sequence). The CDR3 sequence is CATGQTNEKLFF. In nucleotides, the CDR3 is TGTGCCACGGGACAGACGAATGAAAAACTGTTTTTT.

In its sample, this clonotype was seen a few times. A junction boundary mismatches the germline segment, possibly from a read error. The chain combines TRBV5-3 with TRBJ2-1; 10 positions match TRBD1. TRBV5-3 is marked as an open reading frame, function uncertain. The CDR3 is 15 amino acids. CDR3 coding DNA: TGTGCCAGCAGCTCCCCGGGACAGGGGCCCAATGAGCAGTTCTTC. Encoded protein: CASSSPGQGPNEQFF.

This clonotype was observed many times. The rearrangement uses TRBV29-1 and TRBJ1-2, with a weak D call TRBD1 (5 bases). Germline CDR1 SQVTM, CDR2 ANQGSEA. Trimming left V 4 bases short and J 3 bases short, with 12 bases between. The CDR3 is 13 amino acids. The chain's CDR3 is CSVGVPGDYGYTF. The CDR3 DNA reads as TGCAGCGTTGGGGTCCCGGGGGACTATGGCTACACCTTC.

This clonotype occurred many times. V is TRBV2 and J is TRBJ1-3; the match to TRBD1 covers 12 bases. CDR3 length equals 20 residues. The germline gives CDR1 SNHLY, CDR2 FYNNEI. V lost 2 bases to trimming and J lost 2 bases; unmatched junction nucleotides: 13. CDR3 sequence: CASSESWPGQGARAGNTIYF. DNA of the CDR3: TGTGCCAGCAGTGAATCCTGGCCGGGACAGGGGGCGCGAGCTGGAAACACCATATATTTT. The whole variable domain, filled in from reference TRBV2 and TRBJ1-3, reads EPEVTQTPSHQVTQMGQEVILRCVPISNHLYFYWYRQILGQKVEFLVSFYNNEISEKSEIFDDQFSVERPDGSNFTLKIRSTKLEDSAMYFCASSESWPGQGARAGNTIYFGEGSWLTVV.

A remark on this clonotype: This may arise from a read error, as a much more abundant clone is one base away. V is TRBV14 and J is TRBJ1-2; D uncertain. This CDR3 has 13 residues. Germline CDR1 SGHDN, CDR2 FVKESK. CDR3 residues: CASSQVLGIGYAF. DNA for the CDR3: TGTGCCAGCAGCCAAGTTCTCGGAATTGGCTACGCCTTC.

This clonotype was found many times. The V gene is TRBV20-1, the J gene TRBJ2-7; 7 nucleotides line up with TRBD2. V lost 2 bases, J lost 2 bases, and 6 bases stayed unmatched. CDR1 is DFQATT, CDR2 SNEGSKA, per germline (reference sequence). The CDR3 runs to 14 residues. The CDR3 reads CSARRDYITYEQYF. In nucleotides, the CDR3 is TGCAGTGCTAGAAGGGACTATATAACCTACGAGCAGTACTTC.